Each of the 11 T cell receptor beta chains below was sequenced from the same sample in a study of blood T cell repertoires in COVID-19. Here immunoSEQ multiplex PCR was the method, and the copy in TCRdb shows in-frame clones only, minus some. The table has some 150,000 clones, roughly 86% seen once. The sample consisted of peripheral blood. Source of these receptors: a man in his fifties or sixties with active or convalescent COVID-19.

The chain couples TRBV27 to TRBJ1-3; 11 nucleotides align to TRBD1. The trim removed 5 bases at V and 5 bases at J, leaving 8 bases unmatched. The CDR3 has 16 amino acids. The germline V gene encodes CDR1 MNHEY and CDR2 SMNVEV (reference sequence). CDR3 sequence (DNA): TGTGCCAGCAGTCCCCGGACAGGGGGCGAGAGAAACACCATATATTTT. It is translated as CASSPRTGGERNTIYF.

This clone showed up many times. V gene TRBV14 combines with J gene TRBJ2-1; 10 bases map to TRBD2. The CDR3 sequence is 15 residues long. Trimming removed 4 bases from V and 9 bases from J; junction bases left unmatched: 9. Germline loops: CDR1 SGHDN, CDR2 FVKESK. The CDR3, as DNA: TGTGCCAGCAGCCGTGCTAGCGGGAGATATCTTGAGCAGTTCTTC. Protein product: CASSRASGRYLEQFF. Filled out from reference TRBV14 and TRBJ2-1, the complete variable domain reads EAGVTQFPSHSVIEKGQTVTLRCDPISGHDNLYWYRRVMGKEIKFLLHFVKESKQDESGMPNNRFLAERTGGTYSTLKVQPAELEDSGVYFCASSRASGRYLEQFFGPGTRLTVL.

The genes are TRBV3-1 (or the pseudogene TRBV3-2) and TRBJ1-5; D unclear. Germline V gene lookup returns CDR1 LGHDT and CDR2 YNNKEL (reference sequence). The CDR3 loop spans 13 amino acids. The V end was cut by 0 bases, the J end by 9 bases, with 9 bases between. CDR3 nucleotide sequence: TGTGCCAGCAGCCAAGATGCGGGGAGGCCCCAGCATTTT. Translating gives CASSQDAGRPQHF.

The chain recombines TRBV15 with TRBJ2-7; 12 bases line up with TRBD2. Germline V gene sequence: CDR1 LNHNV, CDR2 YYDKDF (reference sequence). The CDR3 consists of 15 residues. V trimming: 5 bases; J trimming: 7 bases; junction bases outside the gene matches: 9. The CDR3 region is CATSVRLAGAREQYF. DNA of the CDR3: TGTGCCACCAGCGTCCGACTAGCGGGAGCAAGAGAGCAGTACTTC.

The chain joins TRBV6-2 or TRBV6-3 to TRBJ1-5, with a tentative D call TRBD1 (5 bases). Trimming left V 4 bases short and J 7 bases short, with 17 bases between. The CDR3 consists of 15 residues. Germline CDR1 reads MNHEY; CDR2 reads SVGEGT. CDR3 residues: CASSLGGGIGQPQHF. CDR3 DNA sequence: TGTGCCAGCAGTTTAGGTGGGGGGATTGGACAGCCCCAGCATTTT.

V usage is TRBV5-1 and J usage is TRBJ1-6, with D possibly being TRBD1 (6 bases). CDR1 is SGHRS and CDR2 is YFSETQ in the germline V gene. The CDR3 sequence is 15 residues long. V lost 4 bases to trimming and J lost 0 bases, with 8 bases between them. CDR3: CASSEGGSYNSPLHF. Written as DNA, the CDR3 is TGCGCCAGCAGCGAAGGGGGCTCCTATAATTCACCCCTCCACTTT.

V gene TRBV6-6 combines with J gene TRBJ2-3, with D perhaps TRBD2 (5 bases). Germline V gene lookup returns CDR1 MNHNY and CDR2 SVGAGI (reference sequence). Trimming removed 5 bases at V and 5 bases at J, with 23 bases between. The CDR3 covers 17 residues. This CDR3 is CASSLTLPRTAGDTQYF. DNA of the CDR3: TGTGCCAGCAGTCTTACCCTGCCGAGGACCGCGGGAGATACGCAGTATTTT.

In DNA form, the CDR3 reads TGTGCCAGCAGCCCACGGACACTGACGAACACCATATATTTT. Residues: CASSPRTLTNTIYF. The V gene is TRBV9, the J gene TRBJ1-3, with D possibly TRBD1 on 5 matching bases. The CDR3 loop spans 14 amino acids. Trimming took off 4 bases at V and 7 bases at J, with 15 bases between the two ends. Germline CDR1 and CDR2: SGDLS and YYNGEE.

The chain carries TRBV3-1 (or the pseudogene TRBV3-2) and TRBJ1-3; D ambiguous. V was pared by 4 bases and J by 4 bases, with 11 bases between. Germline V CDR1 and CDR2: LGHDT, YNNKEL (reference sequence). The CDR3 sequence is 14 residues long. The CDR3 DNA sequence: TGTGCCAGCAGCCTTTCGGGATCCGGAAACACCATATATTTT. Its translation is CASSLSGSGNTIYF.

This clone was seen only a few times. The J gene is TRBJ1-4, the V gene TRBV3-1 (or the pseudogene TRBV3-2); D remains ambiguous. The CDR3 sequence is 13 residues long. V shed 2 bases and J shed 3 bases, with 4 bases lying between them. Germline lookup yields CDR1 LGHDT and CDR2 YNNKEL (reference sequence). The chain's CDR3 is CASSQLSNEKLFF. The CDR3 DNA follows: TGTGCCAGCAGCCAACTTTCTAATGAAAAACTGTTTTTT.

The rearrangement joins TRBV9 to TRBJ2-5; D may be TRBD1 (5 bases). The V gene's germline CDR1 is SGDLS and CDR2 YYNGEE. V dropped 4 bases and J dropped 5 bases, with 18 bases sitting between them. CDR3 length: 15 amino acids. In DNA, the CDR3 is TGTGCCAGCAGCCCGTCTGTAGGGGCCTTCGAGACCCAGTACTTC. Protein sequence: CASSPSVGAFETQYF. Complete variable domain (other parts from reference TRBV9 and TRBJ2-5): DSGVTQTPKHLITATGQRVTLRCSPRSGDLSVYWYQQSLDQGLQFLIQYYNGEERAKGNILERFSAQQFPDLHSELNLSSLELGDSALYFCASSPSVGAFETQYFGPGTRLLVL.